These 27 T cell receptor beta chains were all obtained from the same sample, sequenced in a study of blood T cell repertoires in COVID-19. The method was immunoSEQ multiplex PCR; TCRdb's version includes in-frame clones alone and lacks a portion of them. Among about 140,000 clones listed, around 80% were seen once. Sequenced: PBMCs or T cells enriched from blood (not recorded which). The origin of the receptors is a young woman who had been exposed to COVID-19.

This chain joins TRBV5-4 and TRBJ2-1; 10 bases are shared with TRBD2. CDR1 is SGHNT and CDR2 is YYREEE in the germline V gene (reference sequence). The CDR3 is 17 residues long. The V segment lost 1 base and the J segment 1 base; nucleotides outside the gene matches: 5. CDR3 bases: TGTGCCAGCAGCTTGCGTCAACTAGCGGGATCCTACAATGAGCAGTTCTTC. Its translation: CASSLRQLAGSYNEQFF.

The DNA for the CDR3 is TGTGCCAGCAGTGATATAGCGGGAGGAGATACGCAGTATTTT. It codes for CASSDIAGGDTQYF. The rearrangement joins TRBV25-1 to TRBJ2-3, with TRBD2 matching over 10 bases. From germline, CDR1 is MGHDK and CDR2 SYGVNS. Trimming took 3 bases from V and 5 from J; bases not matched to a gene: 2. The CDR3 has 14 residues.

The chain is built from TRBV5-1 and TRBJ2-3; weak D call: TRBD2 (6 bases). Germline V CDR1 and CDR2: SGHRS, YFSETQ. V shed 3 bases and J shed 4 bases, with 9 bases lying between them. The CDR3 runs to 13 residues. The CDR3 loop reads CASSWGDADTQYF. CDR3 nucleotide sequence: TGCGCCAGCAGCTGGGGGGACGCAGATACGCAGTATTTT. The whole variable domain, filled in from reference TRBV5-1 and TRBJ2-3, reads KAGVTQTPRYLIKTRGQQVTLSCSPISGHRSVSWYQQTPGQGLQFLFEYFSETQRNKGNFPGRFSGRQFSNSRSEMNVSTLELGDSALYLCASSWGDADTQYFGPGTRLTVL.

This clone occurred once. The chain recombines TRBV18 with TRBJ2-3; D is ambiguous. The CDR3 extends over 13 amino acids. The germline V gene has CDR1 KGHSH and CDR2 LQKENI. V was cut by 3 bases and J by 5 bases, with 9 bases left in between. The CDR3 here is CASSPTNGDTQYF. CDR3 sequence (DNA): TGTGCCAGCTCACCTACAAATGGAGATACGCAGTATTTT. The full variable domain, completed using reference TRBV18 and TRBJ2-3, is NAGVMQNPRHLVRRRGQEARLRCSPMKGHSHVYWYRQLPEEGLKFMVYLQKENIIDESGMPKERFSAEFPKEGPSILRIQQVVRGDSAAYFCASSPTNGDTQYFGPGTRLTVL.

This clone was seen just once. The rearrangement links TRBV9 to TRBJ1-2, with TRBD1 matching over 7 bases. Germline CDR1 reads SGDLS; CDR2 reads YYNGEE. The CDR3 loop spans 17 amino acids. Trimming cost V 0 bases and J 6 bases; bases outside gene matches: 14. DNA for the CDR3: TGTGCCAGCAGCGTAGACCCCTCAATGAGACAGGGAGATGGCTACACCTTC. Translating it yields CASSVDPSMRQGDGYTF.

The genes are TRBV6-1 and TRBJ2-7, with TRBD2 matching over 11 bases. CDR1 and CDR2 from the germline V gene are MNHNS and SASEGT. The junction had 10 bases not matched to a gene; V was cut back by 1 base and J by 2 bases. The CDR3 loop spans 18 amino acids. The CDR3 DNA is TGTGCCAGCAGTGAAGGGTTGTCTAGCGGGAGGTACGCCTACGAGCAGTACTTC. It encodes CASSEGLSSGRYAYEQYF.

The chain joins TRBV10-3 to TRBJ2-7; 7 bases agree with TRBD2. The junction had 17 bases not matched to a gene; V was cut back by 2 bases and J by 4 bases. The CDR3 is made up of 18 amino acids. The V gene's germline CDR1 is ENHRY and CDR2 SYGVKD. In DNA, the CDR3 is TGTGCCATCAGTGAGGAAGTTCTACCGAGACTAGCTCGGTACGAGCAGTACTTC. It translates to CAISEEVLPRLARYEQYF.

This CDR3 is CASSRTGTSGERGREQYF. In nucleotides, the CDR3 is TGTGCCAGCAGCCGCACCGGGACTAGCGGAGAAAGAGGGAGAGAGCAGTACTTC. This chain uses TRBV5-4 with TRBJ2-7; TRBD2 aligns across 11 bases. In germline, CDR1 is SGHNT, CDR2 YYREEE (reference sequence). V was clipped by 4 bases and J by 7 bases; unmatched bases: 19. This CDR3 spans 18 amino acids.

CDR3 protein: CASSFERSSYEQYF. In nucleotides, the CDR3 is TGTGCCAGCAGCTTTGAAAGGAGCTCCTACGAGCAGTACTTC. This sequence joins TRBV7-2 and TRBJ2-7, with D hard to call. CDR1 is SGHTA and CDR2 is FQGNSA in the germline V gene. Trimming removed 3 bases at V and 0 bases at J, with 9 bases between. The length of the CDR3 is 14 residues. Full variable domain (remainder filled in from reference TRBV7-2 and TRBJ2-7): GAGVSQSPSNKVTEKGKDVELRCDPISGHTALYWYRQSLGQGLEFLIYFQGNSAPDKSGLPSDRFSAERTGGSVSTLTIQRTQQEDSAVYLCASSFERSSYEQYFGPGTRLTVT.

This clone was picked up one time. This chain connects TRBV10-3 to TRBJ2-7, with D possibly being TRBD2 (6 bases). CDR1 ENHRY and CDR2 SYGVKD come from the germline V gene. This CDR3 spans 13 amino acids. Between the trimmed V and J ends, which lost 11 bases and 4 bases, there was a span of 18 bases. CDR3 sequence (DNA): TGTGCCTCCCATCGGGAGAGTTCTTACGAGCAGTACTTC. Translating gives CASHRESSYEQYF.

This chain links TRBV10-1 with TRBJ2-1, with 9 bases matching TRBD2. The CDR3 spans 16 residues. CDR1 is WNHNN and CDR2 is SYGVQD in the germline V gene (reference sequence). With 3 bases clipped from V and 5 bases from J, the junction kept 8 bases outside the gene matches. The CDR3 DNA reads TGCGCCAGCAGTGACGTGGCTAGCGGGGAACACAATGAGCAGTTCTTC. Its protein product is CASSDVASGEHNEQFF.

The chain combines TRBV25-1 with TRBJ2-1; 14 bases align to TRBD2. From germline, CDR1 is MGHDK and CDR2 SYGVNS. The CDR3 sequence is 16 residues long. The J segment lost 5 bases and the V segment lost 4 bases, leaving 4 bases of the junction unmatched. CDR3 nucleotide sequence: TGTGCCAGCAGTGCGCTGACTAGCGGGAGGGACAATGAGCAGTTCTTC. It codes for CASSALTSGRDNEQFF. The full variable domain, in which reference TRBV25-1 and TRBJ2-1 provide the parts outside the CDR3, is EADIYQTPRYLVIGTGKKITLECSQTMGHDKMYWYQQDPGMELHLIHYSYGVNSTEKGDLSSESTVSRIRTEHFPLTLESARPSHTSQYLCASSALTSGRDNEQFFGPGTRLTVL.

V and J are TRBV4-1 and TRBJ2-7; 10 nucleotides match TRBD2. The V gene's germline CDR1 is MGHRA and CDR2 YSYEKL. The CDR3 is 17 amino acids. The V and J ends lost 2 bases and 4 bases, in that order; junction bases with no gene match: 11. CDR3 protein: CASSQNPSGRMDYEQYF. The CDR3 nucleotides read TGCGCCAGCAGCCAAAACCCTAGCGGGAGAATGGATTACGAGCAGTACTTC.

The gene calls are TRBV7-2 and TRBJ2-7, with 9 bases aligning to TRBD1. The trim removed 1 base at V and 6 bases at J, leaving 4 bases unmatched. CDR3 length: 14 amino acids. The V gene's germline CDR1 is SGHTA and CDR2 FQGNSA. As DNA, the CDR3 is TGTGCCAGCAGCTTAGGAGTGACAGGGGGCGAGCAGTACTTC. This translates into CASSLGVTGGEQYF.

The V gene is TRBV4-1, the J gene TRBJ2-1, with TRBD2 identical over 8 bases. Germline V gene data show CDR1 as MGHRA and CDR2 as YSYEKL. This CDR3 contains 15 residues. With 2 bases clipped from V and 8 bases from J, the junction kept 8 bases outside the gene matches. This CDR3 is CASSQRLASLDEQFF. CDR3 bases: TGCGCCAGCAGCCAACGACTAGCGTCCTTGGATGAGCAGTTCTTC.

The V gene is TRBV5-1, the J gene TRBJ1-2; 12 bases agree with TRBD1. The CDR3 loop spans 19 amino acids. Germline V lookup: CDR1 SGHRS, CDR2 YFSETQ. V shed 4 bases, J shed 4 bases, and the junction held 17 bases outside the gene matches. Here the CDR3 DNA reads TGCGCCAGCAGCGCAGAAGGGCCGGGACAGGGGGCTCTGACCTATGGCTACACCTTC. Translation gives CASSAEGPGQGALTYGYTF.

This chain uses TRBV7-6 with TRBJ2-7, with 11 bases fitting TRBD2. There are 16 residues in the CDR3. V lost 0 bases to trimming and J lost 8 bases; unmatched junction nucleotides: 9. Germline V gene lookup returns CDR1 SGHVS and CDR2 FNYEAQ. This chain's CDR3 is CASSLAIPLAGGQQYF. The CDR3, as DNA: TGTGCCAGCAGCTTAGCAATTCCCCTAGCGGGAGGCCAGCAGTACTTC.

This clone was counted a few times. V is TRBV2 and J is TRBJ2-3; the match to TRBD1 covers 9 bases. This CDR3 is 15 amino acids long. V lost 5 bases, J lost 2 bases, and 5 bases stayed unmatched. Germline V gene lookup returns CDR1 SNHLY and CDR2 FYNNEI. Here the CDR3 reads CASSIGTGNTDTQYF. Here the CDR3 DNA reads TGTGCCAGCAGTATCGGGACAGGGAACACAGATACGCAGTATTTT.

This clone appeared once. This sequence joins TRBV28 and TRBJ1-6, with 7 bases identical to TRBD1. The V gene end was trimmed by 6 bases and the J gene end by 4 bases; junction bases not matched to a gene: 6. The CDR3 has 15 residues. CDR1 is MDHEN, CDR2 SYDVKM, per germline. The CDR3 reads CASSWDREYNSPLHF. The CDR3 DNA reads TGTGCCAGCAGCTGGGACAGAGAGTATAATTCACCCCTCCACTTT.

This clone was found a few times. The genes are TRBV24-1 and TRBJ2-7; no firm D call. This CDR3 contains 12 residues. The ends were cut back, 6 bases at V and 3 bases at J, with 8 bases in the middle. In germline, CDR1 is KGHDR, CDR2 SFDVKD. In nucleotides, the CDR3 is TGTGCCACCAGTTCTTCAGACTACGAGCAGTACTTC. It is translated as CATSSSDYEQYF.

There are many counts of this clone. Other DNA sequences within the sample encode an identical CDR3. In DNA, the CDR3 is TGTGCCACCAGCCAGGGAAATCAGCCCCAGCATTTT. The encoded protein is CATSQGNQPQHF. The rearrangement uses TRBV24-1 and TRBJ1-5, with D possibly matching TRBD1 (5 bases). Between the trimmed V and J ends, which lost 7 bases and 4 bases, there was a span of 7 bases. This CDR3 has 12 residues. Germline values: CDR1 KGHDR, CDR2 SFDVKD.

The chain recombines TRBV28 with TRBJ1-5; TRBD1 matches at 8 bases. This CDR3 has 16 amino acids. The trim removed 4 bases at V and 7 bases at J, leaving 12 bases unmatched. Germline CDR1 MDHEN, CDR2 SYDVKM. CDR3 DNA sequence: TGTGCCAGCAGTTCACTGGACAGGGTCAGGTACCAGCCCCAGCATTTT. Its protein is CASSSLDRVRYQPQHF.

The V and J genes are TRBV15 and TRBJ2-3, with 11 bases that match TRBD2. CDR3 length: 17 residues. Per germline, CDR1 LNHNV and CDR2 YYDKDF (reference sequence). Losses at the gene ends were 5 bases for V and 7 bases for J; bases not matched to a gene: 14. The CDR3, as DNA: TGTGCCACCAGCGGTGGAATAACTAGCGGGAGTAAAAATACGCAGTATTTT. Its translation: CATSGGITSGSKNTQYF.

The chain combines TRBV6-1 with TRBJ2-7; D gene unclear. V lost 1 base, J lost 0 bases, and 7 bases lay in between. This CDR3 contains 14 residues. Germline lookup yields CDR1 MNHNS and CDR2 SASEGT. The DNA for the CDR3 is TGTGCCAGCAGTGAAGTACTAAGCTCCTACGAGCAGTACTTC. Residues: CASSEVLSSYEQYF.

This chain uses TRBV29-1 with TRBJ1-6; 8 nucleotides align to TRBD1. CDR1 is SQVTM and CDR2 is ANQGSEA in the germline V gene. The length of the CDR3 is 13 residues. V was pared by 8 bases and J by 9 bases, with 9 bases of the junction left unmatched. The CDR3 is CSIQTGDGSPLHF. The DNA for the CDR3 is TGCAGCATACAGACAGGGGACGGTTCACCCCTCCACTTT.

The chain joins TRBV6-6 to TRBJ2-7; D perhaps matches TRBD1 (5 bases). CDR1 is MNHNY and CDR2 is SVGAGI in the germline V gene (reference sequence). V was clipped by 3 bases and J by 6 bases, with 12 bases between them. The CDR3 extends over 13 amino acids. DNA of the CDR3: TGTGCCAGCAGTTATGGGCAGGGTGGCGAGCAGTACTTC. This translates into CASSYGQGGEQYF.

This clone was recorded a few times. This chain connects TRBV7-9 to TRBJ1-1; the D gene is possibly TRBD1 (5 bases). With 11 bases removed from V and 4 bases from J, the gap between germline ends came to 20 bases. The CDR3 is 14 amino acids. The V gene's germline CDR1 is SEHNR and CDR2 FQNEAQ (reference sequence). The CDR3 bases are TGTGCCGGGGGGGACGGTGAAGGGCTCACTGAAGCTTTCTTT. This translates into CAGGDGEGLTEAFF.